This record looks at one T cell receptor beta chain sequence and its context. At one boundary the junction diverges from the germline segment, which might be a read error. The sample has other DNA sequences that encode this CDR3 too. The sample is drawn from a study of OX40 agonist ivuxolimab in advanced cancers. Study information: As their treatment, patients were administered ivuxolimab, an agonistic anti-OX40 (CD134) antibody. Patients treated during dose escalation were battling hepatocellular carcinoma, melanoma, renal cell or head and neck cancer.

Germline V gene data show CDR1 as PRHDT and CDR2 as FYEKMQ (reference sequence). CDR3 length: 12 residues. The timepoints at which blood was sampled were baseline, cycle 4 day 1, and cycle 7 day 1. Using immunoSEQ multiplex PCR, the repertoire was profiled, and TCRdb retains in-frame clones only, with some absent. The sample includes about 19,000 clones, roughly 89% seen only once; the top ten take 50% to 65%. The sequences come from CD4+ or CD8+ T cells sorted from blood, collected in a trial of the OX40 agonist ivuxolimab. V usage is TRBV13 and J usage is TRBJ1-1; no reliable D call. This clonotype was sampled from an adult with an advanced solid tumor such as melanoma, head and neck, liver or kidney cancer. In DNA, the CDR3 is TGTGCCAGCAGCCCAGACTTGACTGAGGCTTTCTTT. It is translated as CASSPDLTEAFF.